These T cell receptor beta chains were read from a single sample in a study of cytomegalovirus exposure and HLA in healthy donors. Using immunoSEQ multiplex PCR, the repertoire was profiled, and TCRdb retains in-frame clones only, with some absent. The repertoire holds over 150,000 clones, with approximately 80% as singletons. Sequencing was carried out using PBMCs. These receptor sequences come from a man between 18 and 35 years old in good health and CMV-seronegative. Each CDR3 is given with its conserved first and last residue. The order of the fields is D gene, clone size, V gene, J gene, CDR3 DNA, CDR3 protein. The D gene is left open where the match is weak. Size is stated for part of the rows, as once, few or many counts, or as a class when the clone is expanded.

>TRBD2|once|TRBV7-9|TRBJ2-1
TGTGCCAGCAGCCCTCGAGAAGCGGGAGGGCCCCATGAGCAGTTCTTC
CASSPREAGGPHEQFF
>NA|NA|TRBV2|TRBJ2-5
TGTGCCAGCAATCCAGGGGTTAAAGAGACCCAGTACTTC
CASNPGVKETQYF
>TRBD2|NA|TRBV5-1|TRBJ2-7
TGCGCCAGCAGCTTGCGCGGGAGGGGGTTGGACGAGCAGTACTTC
CASSLRGRGLDEQYF
>NA|NA|TRBV28|TRBJ2-7
TGTGCCAGCAGTTTATCGCGGGCCCAGCAGTACTTC
CASSLSRAQQYF
>NA|NA|TRBV5-1|TRBJ1-6
TGCGCCAGCAGCTCAAGCTCTATCACAGGGCCGTGGGGTCAAAGGGCTTCACCCCTCCACTTT
CASSSSSITGPWGQRASPLHF
>NA|NA|TRBV27|TRBJ1-1
TGTGCCAGCAGGGAAAACAGGGAGAACACTGAAGCTTTCTTT
CASRENRENTEAFF
>NA|NA|TRBV27|TRBJ1-2
TGTGCCAGCAGTTCCAGCAGGGTGTTTATGGATGGCTACACCTTC
CASSSSRVFMDGYTF
>NA|NA|TRBV11-2|TRBJ1-6
TGTGCCAGCAGCACGCCTACAGGGTACAATTCACCCCTCCACTTT
CASSTPTGYNSPLHF
>TRBD1|NA|TRBV28|TRBJ1-1
TGTGCCAGCAGTTACCGACAGGGGGCGGGTGGAGCTTTCTTT
CASSYRQGAGGAFF
>NA|NA|TRBV2|TRBJ2-2
TGTGCCAGCAGTGCTCCGGGAACTCCGAACACCGGGGAGCTGTTTTTT
CASSAPGTPNTGELFF
>NA|NA|TRBV6-5|TRBJ1-4
NA
CASSSGQGGEKLFF
>NA|once|TRBV7-3|TRBJ1-1
TGTGCCAGCAGCCCTGCAGGGCGAGGCACTGAAGCTTTCTTT
CASSPAGRGTEAFF
>TRBD1|NA|TRBV7-6|TRBJ1-6
TGTGCCAGCAGCCCCAGCCCTGACAGGGGGCCGACCTATAATTCACCCCTCCACTTT
CASSPSPDRGPTYNSPLHF
>NA|NA|TRBV27|TRBJ1-1
TGTGCCAGCAGTTTATCGGGCCTTCGGGGCACTGAAGCTTTCTTT
CASSLSGLRGTEAFF
>TRBD1|NA|TRBV11-3|TRBJ2-2
TGTGCCAGCAGCAGATCCGACAGGGGGCGATACACCGGGGAGCTGTTTTTT
CASSRSDRGRYTGELFF
>TRBD1|NA|TRBV5-1|TRBJ2-1
TGCGCCAGCAGCGTCGGGACAGGGGACAATGAGCAGTTCTTC
CASSVGTGDNEQFF
>TRBD2|NA|TRBV5-4|TRBJ2-5
TGTGCCAGCAGCGGGACTAGCGGAAAACCTCAAGAGACCCAGTACTTC
CASSGTSGKPQETQYF
>TRBD1|NA|TRBV9|TRBJ1-2
TGTGCCAGCAGCGTTGGCGACAGGGTCTATGGCTACACCTTC
CASSVGDRVYGYTF
>NA|NA|TRBV7-6|TRBJ1-1
TGTGCCAGCAGCTTAGCGTCAGGGAACACTGAAGCTTTCTTT
CASSLASGNTEAFF
>TRBD1|NA|TRBV5-6|TRBJ1-2
TGTGCCTCACAGGGGGGGGCATGGGCCTATGGCTACACCTTC
CASQGGAWAYGYTF
>NA|NA|TRBV15|TRBJ2-7
TGTGCCACCAGCAGAGAGAGGGGGGGAGATCGCGAGCAGTACTTC
CATSRERGGDREQYF
>NA|NA|TRBV6-1|TRBJ2-7
TGTGCCAGCAGTGACCTCTCCTACGAGCAGTACTTC
CASSDLSYEQYF
>TRBD2|NA|TRBV7-9|TRBJ2-1
TGTGCCAGCAGCATTTGGGGGACTAGCGTCGATGAGCAGTTCTTC
CASSIWGTSVDEQFF
>NA|NA|TRBV19|TRBJ1-5
TGTGCCAGTAGTATGTCTCGGGGTCAGCCCCAGCATTTT
CASSMSRGQPQHF
>TRBD1|NA|TRBV9|TRBJ2-1
TGTGCCAGCAGCGAGGGACAGGGAGGGGTGGTAAATGAGCAGTTCTTC
CASSEGQGGVVNEQFF
>TRBD1|NA|TRBV4-3|TRBJ2-1
TGCGCCAGCAGCCACTTAGACAGGGGGCCCTACAATGAGCAGTTCTTC
CASSHLDRGPYNEQFF
>TRBD1|once|TRBV4-1|TRBJ1-2
TGCGCCAGCAGCTACGGACAGGGATGGAGCTACACCTTC
CASSYGQGWSYTF
>NA|NA|TRBV5-5|TRBJ2-7
TGTGCCAGCAGCTTGTCCTTTGGTTACATGTTCTTC
CASSLSFGYMFF